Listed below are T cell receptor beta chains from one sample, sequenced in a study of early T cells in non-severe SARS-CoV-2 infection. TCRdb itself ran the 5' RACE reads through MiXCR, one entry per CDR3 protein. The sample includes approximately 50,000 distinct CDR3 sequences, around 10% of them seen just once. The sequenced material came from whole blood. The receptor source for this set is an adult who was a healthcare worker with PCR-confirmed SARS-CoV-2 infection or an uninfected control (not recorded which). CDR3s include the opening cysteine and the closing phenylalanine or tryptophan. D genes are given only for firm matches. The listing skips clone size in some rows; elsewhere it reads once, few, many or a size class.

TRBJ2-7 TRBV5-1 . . TGCGCCAGCAGGACCGGCCCAGTGGACAGCTACGAGCAGTACTTC CASRTGPVDSYEQYF
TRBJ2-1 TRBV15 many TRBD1 TGTGCCACCAGCAGAGATTCCGGACAGGGGGCGTTCAATGAGCAGTTCTTC CATSRDSGQGAFNEQFF
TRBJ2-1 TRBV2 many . TGTGCCAGCGGGTGGCACAGCGCGGATAACTCCTACAATGAGCAGTTCTTC CASGWHSADNSYNEQFF
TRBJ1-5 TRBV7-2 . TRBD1 TGTGCCAGCAGCAAAGGGACAGGAAATCAGCCCCAGCATTTT CASSKGTGNQPQHF
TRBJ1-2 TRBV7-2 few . TGTGCCAGCAGCTTAGGTCTTGGAGGCATAGGCTACACCTTC CASSLGLGGIGYTF
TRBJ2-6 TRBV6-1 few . TGTGCCAGCAGTGAACAAGGGGGAGGGGCCAACGTCCTGACTTTC CASSEQGGGANVLTF
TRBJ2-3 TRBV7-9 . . TGTGCCAGCAGCTTCTACCCCCCCGTCCAAATCACAGATACGCAGTATTTT CASSFYPPVQITDTQYF
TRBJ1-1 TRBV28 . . TGTGCCAGCAGCTCTCCCCCTCGAGCTTTCTTT CASSSPPRAFF
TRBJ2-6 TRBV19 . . TGTGCCAGTAGGAAAGCTCCTCCTGGGGCCAACGTCCTGACTTTC CASRKAPPGANVLTF
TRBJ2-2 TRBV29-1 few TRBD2 TGCAGCGTTCAGCCAGCGGGACCCGGCGGCCCCGGGGAGCTGTTTTTT CSVQPAGPGGPGELFF
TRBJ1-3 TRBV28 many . TGTGCCAGCAGTCCCCCTGCGCGGGGCAACTCTGGAAACACCATATATTTT CASSPPARGNSGNTIYF
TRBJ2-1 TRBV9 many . TGTGCCAGCAGCGCATTCAGGGAGTTATTCGGAAATGAGCAGTTCTTC CASSAFRELFGNEQFF
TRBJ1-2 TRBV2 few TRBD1 TGTGCCAGCAGTAACACCGGGACAGATGGCTACACCTTC CASSNTGTDGYTF
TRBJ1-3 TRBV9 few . TGTGCCAGCAGCCCCCGGAGCGATTGGGGAAACACCATATATTTT CASSPRSDWGNTIYF
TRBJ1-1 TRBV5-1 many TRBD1 TGCGCCAGCAGCCCTGGACAGGGCCCTCTGAACACTGAAGCTTTCTTT CASSPGQGPLNTEAFF
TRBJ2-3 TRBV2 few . TGTGCCAGCAGAGGGGACCCCCGGGGATGGGATACGCAGTATTTT CASRGDPRGWDTQYF
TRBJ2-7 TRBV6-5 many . TGTGCCAGCAGTTACCTATGGGAGCAGTACTTC CASSYLWEQYF
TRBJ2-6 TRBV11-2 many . TGTGCCAGCAGCTTGGACTTTTCCAACTCTGGGGCCAACGTCCTGACTTTC CASSLDFSNSGANVLTF
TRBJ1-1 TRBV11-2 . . TGTGCCAGCAGCTTATCTACGGGGGAGGTGTACACTGAAGCTTTCTTT CASSLSTGEVYTEAFF
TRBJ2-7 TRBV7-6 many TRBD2 TGTGCCAGCAGCCCCGGACTAGCGGGAGTAAAAGAGCAGTACTTC CASSPGLAGVKEQYF
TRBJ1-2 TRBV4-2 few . TGTGCCAGCAGCCCCAGTAGAAGGGATGGCTACACCTTC CASSPSRRDGYTF
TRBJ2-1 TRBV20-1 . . TGCAGTGCTAGGGGGTCAGGGGAAGTGAATGAGCAGTTCTTC CSARGSGEVNEQFF
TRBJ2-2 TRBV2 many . TGTGCCAGCAGCGTTAACACCGGGGAGCTGTTTTTT CASSVNTGELFF
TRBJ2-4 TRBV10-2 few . TGCGCCAGCAGTGAGTCGGGACGCCCCAAAAACATTCAGTACTTC CASSESGRPKNIQYF
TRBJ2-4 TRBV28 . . TGTGGAACAGGTTTGGGAAACATTCAGTACTTC CGTGLGNIQYF
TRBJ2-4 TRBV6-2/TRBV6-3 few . TGTGCCAGCAGTTACCCCTCGGCCGTAACCCGAGACTTC CASSYPSAVTRDF
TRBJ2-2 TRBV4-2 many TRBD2 TGTGCCAGCAGCCACCCAGGAACCGGGACTAGCGGAAACACCGGGGAGCTGTTTTTT CASSHPGTGTSGNTGELFF
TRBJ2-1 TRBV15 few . TGTGCCACCAGCAGAGCTAAAGGTAGACCTTACAATGAGCAGTTCTTC CATSRAKGRPYNEQFF
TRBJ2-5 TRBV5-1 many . TGCGCCAGCAGTGACCAAGAGACCCAGTACTTC CASSDQETQYF
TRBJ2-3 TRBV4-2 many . TGTGCCAGCAGCCCAGCCCAGGGAACGACAGATACGCAGTATTTT CASSPAQGTTDTQYF
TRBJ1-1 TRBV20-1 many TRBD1 TGCAGTGCCCTTGCTCCGGGACAGGGAGGTAGGGAAGCTTTCTTT CSALAPGQGGREAFF
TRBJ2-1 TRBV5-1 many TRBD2 TGCGCCAGCAGCTTTGGGACTAAATACAATGAGCAGTTCTTC CASSFGTKYNEQFF
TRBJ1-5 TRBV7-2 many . TGTGCCAGCAGCTTAGTGGGGGCCATCAATCAGCCCCAGCATTTT CASSLVGAINQPQHF
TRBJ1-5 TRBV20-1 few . TGCAGTGCTCACTCCCGACAGACTAACAATCAGCCCCAGCATTTT CSAHSRQTNNQPQHF
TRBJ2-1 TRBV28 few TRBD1 TGTGCCAGCAGCTGGACAGGTTACTCCTACAATGAGCAGTTCTTC CASSWTGYSYNEQFF
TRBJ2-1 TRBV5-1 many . TGCGCCAGCAGCTTGGATCCTTACAATGAGCAGTTCTTC CASSLDPYNEQFF
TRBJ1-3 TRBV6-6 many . TGTGCCAGCAGCTTCGGACAATCTTCCCCTGCTACCATATATTTT CASSFGQSSPATIYF
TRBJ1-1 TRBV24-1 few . TGTGCCACCAGTGATTTCCCGGGGACTGAAGCTTTCTTT CATSDFPGTEAFF
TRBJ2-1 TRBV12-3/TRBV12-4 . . TGTGCCAGCAGTTTAACATCAGGGGGGAATGAGCAGTTCTTC CASSLTSGGNEQFF
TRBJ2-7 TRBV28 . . TGTGCCAGCAGTTTATCGGGGTACGGGCAGTACTTC CASSLSGYGQYF
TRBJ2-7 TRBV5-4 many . TGTGCCAGCAGCTTTGGCCTTACCGACGAGCAGTACTTC CASSFGLTDEQYF
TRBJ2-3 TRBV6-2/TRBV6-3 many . TGTGCCAGCAGTTACTCGGACCACACAGATACGCAGTATTTT CASSYSDHTDTQYF
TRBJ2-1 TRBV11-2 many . TGTGCCATTGGTCCCCATGTGGGGGACTCCTACAATGAGCAGTTCTTC CAIGPHVGDSYNEQFF
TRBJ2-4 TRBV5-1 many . TGCGCCAGCAGCTTGGCGGGTAACAAAAACATTCAGTACTTC CASSLAGNKNIQYF
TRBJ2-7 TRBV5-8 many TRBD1 TGTGCCAGCAGCCTAGGGGGCGCGTCCTACGAGCAGTACTTC CASSLGGASYEQYF
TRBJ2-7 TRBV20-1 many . TGCAGTGCTAGAGATTCCGGCGGGGACAGTAGCTCCTACGAGCAGTACTTC CSARDSGGDSSSYEQYF
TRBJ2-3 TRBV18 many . TGTGCCAGCTCACCTTTAGACCGCACAGATACGCAGTATTTT CASSPLDRTDTQYF
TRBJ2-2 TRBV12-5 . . TGTGCTAGTGGTTTGGTAATGGGGGGCGGCACCGGGGAGCTGTTTTTT CASGLVMGGGTGELFF
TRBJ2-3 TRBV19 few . TGTGCCACAAGGGCAACTAGCACAGATACGCAGTATTTT CATRATSTDTQYF
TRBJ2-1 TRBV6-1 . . TGTGCCAGCAGTGAAGGGACAGCCTGGATCTTC CASSEGTAWIF